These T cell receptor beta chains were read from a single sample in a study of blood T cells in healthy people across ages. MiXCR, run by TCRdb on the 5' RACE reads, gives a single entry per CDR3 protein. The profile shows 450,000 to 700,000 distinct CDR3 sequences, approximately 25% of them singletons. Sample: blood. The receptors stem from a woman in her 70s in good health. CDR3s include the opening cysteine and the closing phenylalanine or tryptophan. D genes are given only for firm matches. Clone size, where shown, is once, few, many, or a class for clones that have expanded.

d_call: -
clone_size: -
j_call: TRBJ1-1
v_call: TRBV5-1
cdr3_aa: CASSLDYGAEAFF
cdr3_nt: TGCGCCAGCAGCTTGGACTACGGAGCTGAAGCTTTCTTT

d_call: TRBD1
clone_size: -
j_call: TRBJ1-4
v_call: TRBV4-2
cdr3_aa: CASSQGDRGKEKLFF
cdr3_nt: TGTGCCAGCAGCCAAGGGGACAGGGGGAAGGAAAAACTGTTTTTT

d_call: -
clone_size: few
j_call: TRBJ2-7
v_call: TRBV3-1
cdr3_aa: CASSQGRLVKQYF
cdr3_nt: TGTGCCAGCAGCCAAGGGAGGCTCGTTAAGCAGTACTTC

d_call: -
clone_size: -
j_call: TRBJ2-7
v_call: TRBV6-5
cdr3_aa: CASGYRAHEQYF
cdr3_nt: TGTGCCAGCGGGTACAGGGCCCACGAGCAGTACTTC

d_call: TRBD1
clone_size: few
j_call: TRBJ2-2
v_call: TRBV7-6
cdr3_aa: CASSPRDRGTGELFF
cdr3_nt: TGTGCCAGCAGCCCCCGGGACAGGGGGACCGGGGAGCTGTTTTTT

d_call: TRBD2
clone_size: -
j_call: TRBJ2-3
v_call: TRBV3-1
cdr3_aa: CASSLMGTSGTDTQYF
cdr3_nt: TGTGCCAGCAGCCTCATGGGGACTAGCGGGACAGATACGCAGTATTTT

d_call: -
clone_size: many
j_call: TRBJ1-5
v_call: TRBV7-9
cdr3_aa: CASSISNQPQHF
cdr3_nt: TGTGCCAGCAGCATTAGCAATCAGCCCCAGCATTTT

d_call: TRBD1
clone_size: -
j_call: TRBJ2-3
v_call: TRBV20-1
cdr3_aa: CSARDLTGGTDTQYF
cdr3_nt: TGCAGTGCTAGAGATCTAACAGGGGGCACAGATACGCAGTATTTT

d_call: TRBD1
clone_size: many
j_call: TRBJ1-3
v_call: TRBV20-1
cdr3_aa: CSAPDRETGNTIYF
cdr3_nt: TGCAGTGCCCCGGACAGGGAGACTGGAAACACCATATATTTT

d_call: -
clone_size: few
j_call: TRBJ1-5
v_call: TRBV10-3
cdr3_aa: CAIQQELNQPQHF
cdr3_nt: TGTGCCATCCAGCAGGAGCTCAATCAGCCCCAGCATTTT

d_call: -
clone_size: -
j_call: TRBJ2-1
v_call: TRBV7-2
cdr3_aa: CASSPSPGTLNEQFF
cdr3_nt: TGTGCCAGCAGCCCGTCACCGGGGACACTAAATGAGCAGTTCTTC

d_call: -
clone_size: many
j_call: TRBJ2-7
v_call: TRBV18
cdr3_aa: CASSLAPGQNYEQYF
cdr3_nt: TGTGCCAGCTCACTTGCCCCAGGACAGAACTACGAGCAGTACTTC

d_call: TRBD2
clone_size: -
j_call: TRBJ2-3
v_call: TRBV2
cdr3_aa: CASVPGGAFPDTQYF
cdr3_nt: TGTGCCAGCGTTCCCGGGGGGGCGTTCCCAGATACGCAGTATTTT

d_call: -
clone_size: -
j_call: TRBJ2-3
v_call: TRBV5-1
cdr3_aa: CASSLGQWEDTQYF
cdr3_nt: TGCGCCAGCAGCTTGGGACAGTGGGAGGATACGCAGTATTTT

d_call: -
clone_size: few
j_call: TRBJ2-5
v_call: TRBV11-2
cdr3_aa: CASSLGQTKEQYF
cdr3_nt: TGTGCCAGCAGCCTGGGACAAACTAAGGAGCAGTACTTC

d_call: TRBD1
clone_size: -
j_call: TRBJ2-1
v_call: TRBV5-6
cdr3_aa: CASIQQGSGSNEQFF
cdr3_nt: TGTGCCAGCATCCAACAGGGGAGTGGAAGCAATGAGCAGTTCTTC

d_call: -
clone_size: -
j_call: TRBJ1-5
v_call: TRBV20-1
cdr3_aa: CSARAGGNQPQHF
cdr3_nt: TGCAGTGCTAGAGCTGGGGGGAATCAGCCCCAGCATTTT

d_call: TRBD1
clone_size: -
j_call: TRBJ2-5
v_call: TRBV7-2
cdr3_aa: CASSGQGAETQYF
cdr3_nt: TGTGCCAGCAGCGGACAGGGGGCGGAGACCCAGTACTTC

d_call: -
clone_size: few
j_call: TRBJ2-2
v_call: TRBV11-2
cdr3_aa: CASSFRDTGELFF
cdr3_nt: TGTGCCAGCAGCTTTAGAGATACCGGGGAGCTGTTTTTT

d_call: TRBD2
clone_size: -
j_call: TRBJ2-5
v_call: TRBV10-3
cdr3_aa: CAISDPGLAGETQYF
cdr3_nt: TGTGCCATCAGCGATCCGGGACTAGCGGGAGAGACCCAGTACTTC

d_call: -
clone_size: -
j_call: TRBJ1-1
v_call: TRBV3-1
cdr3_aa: CASSLLTASTEAFF
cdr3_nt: TGTGCCAGCAGCCTATTAACAGCTTCAACTGAAGCTTTCTTT

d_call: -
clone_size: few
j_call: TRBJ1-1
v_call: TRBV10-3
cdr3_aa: CAISALGGTNTEAFF
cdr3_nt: TGTGCCATCAGTGCCCTTGGGGGCACGAACACTGAAGCTTTCTTT

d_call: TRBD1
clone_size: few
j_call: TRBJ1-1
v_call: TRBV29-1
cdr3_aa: CSARVGTGGLGAEAFF
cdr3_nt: TGCAGCGCCCGGGTGGGGACAGGGGGCTTGGGTGCTGAAGCTTTCTTT

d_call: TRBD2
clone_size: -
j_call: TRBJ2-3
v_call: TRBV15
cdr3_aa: CATSRDWEGRGTDTQYF
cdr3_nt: TGTGCCACCAGCAGAGATTGGGAGGGGCGCGGGACAGATACGCAGTATTTT

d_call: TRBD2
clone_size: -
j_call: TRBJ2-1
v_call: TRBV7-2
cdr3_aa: CASGLAVYNEQFF
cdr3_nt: TGTGCCAGCGGTCTAGCGGTATACAATGAGCAGTTCTTC

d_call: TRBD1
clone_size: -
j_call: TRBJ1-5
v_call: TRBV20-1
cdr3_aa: CSARGQETSNQPQHF
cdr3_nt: TGCAGTGCTAGGGGACAGGAGACCAGCAATCAGCCCCAGCATTTT

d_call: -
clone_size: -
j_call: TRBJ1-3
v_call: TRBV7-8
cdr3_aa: CASSLIRVDGGNTIYF
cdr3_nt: TGTGCCAGCAGCTTAATTCGGGTTGACGGTGGAAACACCATATATTTT

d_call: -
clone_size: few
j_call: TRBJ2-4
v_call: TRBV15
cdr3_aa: CATSRGGTTKNIQYF
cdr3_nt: TGTGCCACCAGCAGAGGAGGGACCACCAAAAACATTCAGTACTTC

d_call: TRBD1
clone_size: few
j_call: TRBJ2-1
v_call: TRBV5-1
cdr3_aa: CASSLSERTGHGEQFF
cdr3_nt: TGCGCCAGCAGCTTGTCTGAGAGGACAGGGCATGGTGAGCAGTTCTTC

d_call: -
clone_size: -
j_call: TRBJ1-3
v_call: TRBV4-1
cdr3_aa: CASSQDITVAGNTIYF
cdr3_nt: TGCGCCAGCAGTCAAGATATAACAGTTGCTGGAAACACCATATATTTT

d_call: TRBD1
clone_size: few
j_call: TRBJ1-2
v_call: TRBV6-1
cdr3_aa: CASIQTGGSYGYTF
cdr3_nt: TGTGCCAGCATCCAGACAGGGGGATCCTATGGCTACACCTTC

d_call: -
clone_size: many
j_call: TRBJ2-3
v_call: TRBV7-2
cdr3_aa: CASSLALEADTQYF
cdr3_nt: TGTGCCAGCAGCTTAGCACTAGAGGCAGATACGCAGTATTTT

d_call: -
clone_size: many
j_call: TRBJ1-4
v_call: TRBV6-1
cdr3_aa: CASSTGRLWANEKLFF
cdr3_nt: TGTGCCAGCTCAACAGGGCGATTGTGGGCTAATGAAAAACTGTTTTTT

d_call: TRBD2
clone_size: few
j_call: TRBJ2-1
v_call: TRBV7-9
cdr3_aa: CANSDGVGTRGFF
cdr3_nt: TGTGCCAACAGCGACGGTGTCGGGACTAGAGGGTTCTTC

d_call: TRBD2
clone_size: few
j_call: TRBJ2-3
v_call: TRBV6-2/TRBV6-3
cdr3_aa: CASSLGLAGVSSTDTQYF
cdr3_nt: TGTGCCAGCAGCCTGGGACTAGCGGGGGTCTCTAGCACAGATACGCAGTATTTT

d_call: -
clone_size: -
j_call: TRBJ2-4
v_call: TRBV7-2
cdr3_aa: CASSLESRGSFKNIQYF
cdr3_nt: TGTGCCAGCAGCTTAGAATCGCGGGGTTCTTTCAAAAACATTCAGTACTTC

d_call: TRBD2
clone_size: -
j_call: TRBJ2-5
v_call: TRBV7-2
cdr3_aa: CASSLARSGGSNERFF
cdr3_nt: TGTGCCAGCAGCTTAGCGCGAAGCGGGGGATCAAATGAGCGGTTCTTC

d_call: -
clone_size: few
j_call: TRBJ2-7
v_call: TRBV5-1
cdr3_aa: CASSYTGSPEQYF
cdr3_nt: TGCGCCAGCAGTTACACAGGGTCCCCCGAGCAGTACTTC

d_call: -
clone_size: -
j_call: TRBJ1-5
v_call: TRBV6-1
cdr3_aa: CASSADIGNQPQHF
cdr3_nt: TGTGCCAGCAGTGCCGACATTGGCAATCAGCCCCAGCATTTT

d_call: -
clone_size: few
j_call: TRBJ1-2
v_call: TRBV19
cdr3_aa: CASRRAGTNYGYTF
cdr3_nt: TGTGCCAGTAGGCGGGCAGGGACCAACTATGGCTACACCTTC

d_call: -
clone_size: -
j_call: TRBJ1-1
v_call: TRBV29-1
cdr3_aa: CSVDRGPGTEAFF
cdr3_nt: TGCAGCGTTGATCGAGGACCTGGTACTGAAGCTTTCTTT

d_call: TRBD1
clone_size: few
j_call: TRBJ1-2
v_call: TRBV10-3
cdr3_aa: CAISGTADYGYTF
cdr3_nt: TGTGCCATCAGCGGGACAGCTGACTATGGCTACACCTTC

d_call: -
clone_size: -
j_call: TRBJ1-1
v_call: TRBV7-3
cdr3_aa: CASPRTNTEAFF
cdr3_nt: TGTGCCAGCCCAAGGACGAACACTGAAGCTTTCTTT

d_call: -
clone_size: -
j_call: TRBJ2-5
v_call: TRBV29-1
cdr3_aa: CSVGRPQEIQYF
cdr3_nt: TGCAGCGTTGGCAGACCTCAAGAGATCCAGTACTTC

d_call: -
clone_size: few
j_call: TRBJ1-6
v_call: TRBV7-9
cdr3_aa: CASEASYNSPLHF
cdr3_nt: TGTGCCAGCGAAGCCAGCTATAATTCACCCCTCCACTTT

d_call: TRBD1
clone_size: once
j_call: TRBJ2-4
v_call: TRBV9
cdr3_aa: CASSVTIGQGENIQYF
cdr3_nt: TGTGCCAGCAGCGTTACAATCGGACAGGGGGAAAACATTCAGTACTTC

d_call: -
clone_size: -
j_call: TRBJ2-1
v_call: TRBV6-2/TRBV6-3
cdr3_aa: CASSDRGAVWDEQFF
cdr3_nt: TGTGCCAGCTCGGACCGGGGGGCCGTGTGGGATGAGCAGTTCTTC

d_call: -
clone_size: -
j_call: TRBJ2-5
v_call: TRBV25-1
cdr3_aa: CASSDLAGLQKTQYF
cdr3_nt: TGTGCCAGCAGTGATCTGGCAGGGCTGCAAAAGACCCAGTACTTC

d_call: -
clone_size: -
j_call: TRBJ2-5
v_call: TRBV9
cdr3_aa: CASSVEGGRFQETQYF
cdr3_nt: TGTGCCAGCAGCGTAGAAGGGGGACGTTTCCAAGAGACCCAGTACTTC

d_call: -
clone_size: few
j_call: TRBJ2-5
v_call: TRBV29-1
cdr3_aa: CSVFEFQETQYF
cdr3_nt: TGCAGCGTTTTTGAATTCCAAGAGACCCAGTACTTC

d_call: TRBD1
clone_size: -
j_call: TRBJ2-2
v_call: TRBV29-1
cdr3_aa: CSVELGQGNTGELFF
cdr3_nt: TGCAGCGTTGAACTGGGACAGGGGAACACCGGGGAGCTGTTTTTT

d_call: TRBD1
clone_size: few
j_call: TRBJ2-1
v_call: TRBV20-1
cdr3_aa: CSASFPDRVRDEQFF
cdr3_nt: TGCAGTGCTAGTTTCCCGGACAGGGTTAGAGATGAGCAGTTCTTC

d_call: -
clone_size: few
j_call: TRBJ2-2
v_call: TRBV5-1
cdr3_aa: CASSLSSVRATGELFF
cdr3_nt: TGCGCCAGCAGCTTGTCGTCGGTCAGGGCCACCGGGGAGCTGTTTTTT

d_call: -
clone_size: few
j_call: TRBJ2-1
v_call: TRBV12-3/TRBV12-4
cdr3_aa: CASSSQGLFSYNEQFF
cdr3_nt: TGTGCCAGCAGCTCCCAGGGCCTATTCTCCTACAATGAGCAGTTCTTC